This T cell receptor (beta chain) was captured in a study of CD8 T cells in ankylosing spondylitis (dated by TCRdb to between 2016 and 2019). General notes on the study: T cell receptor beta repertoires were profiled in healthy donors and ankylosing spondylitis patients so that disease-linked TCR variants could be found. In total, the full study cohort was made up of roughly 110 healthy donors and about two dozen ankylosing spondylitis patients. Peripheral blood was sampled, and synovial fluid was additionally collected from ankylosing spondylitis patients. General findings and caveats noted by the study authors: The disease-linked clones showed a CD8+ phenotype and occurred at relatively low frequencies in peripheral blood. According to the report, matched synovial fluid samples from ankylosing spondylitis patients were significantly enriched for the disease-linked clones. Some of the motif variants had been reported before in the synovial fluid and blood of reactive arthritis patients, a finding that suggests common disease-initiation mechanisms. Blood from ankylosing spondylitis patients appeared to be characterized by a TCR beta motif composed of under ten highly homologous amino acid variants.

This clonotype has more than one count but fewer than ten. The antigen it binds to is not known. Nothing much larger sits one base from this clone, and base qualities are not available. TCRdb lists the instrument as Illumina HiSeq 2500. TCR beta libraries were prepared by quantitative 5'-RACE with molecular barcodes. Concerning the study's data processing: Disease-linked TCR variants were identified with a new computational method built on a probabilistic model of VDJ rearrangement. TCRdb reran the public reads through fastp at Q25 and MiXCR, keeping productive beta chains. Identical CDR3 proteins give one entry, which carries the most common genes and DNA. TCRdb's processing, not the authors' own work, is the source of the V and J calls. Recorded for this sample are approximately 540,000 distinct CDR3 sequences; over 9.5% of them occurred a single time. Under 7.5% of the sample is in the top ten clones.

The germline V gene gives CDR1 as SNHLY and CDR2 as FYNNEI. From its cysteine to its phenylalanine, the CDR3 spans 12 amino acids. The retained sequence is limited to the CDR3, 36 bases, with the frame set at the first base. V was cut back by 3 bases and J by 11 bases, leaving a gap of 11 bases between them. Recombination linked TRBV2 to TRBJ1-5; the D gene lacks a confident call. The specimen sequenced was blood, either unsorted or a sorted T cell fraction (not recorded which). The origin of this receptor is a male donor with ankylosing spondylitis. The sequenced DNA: TGTGCCAGCAGTGACAGTTCAGAAGCCCAGCATTTT. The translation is CASSDSSEAQHF. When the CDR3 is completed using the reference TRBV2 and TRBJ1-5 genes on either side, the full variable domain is EPEVTQTPSHQVTQMGQEVILRCVPISNHLYFYWYRQILGQKVEFLVSFYNNEISEKSEIFDDQFSVERPDGSNFTLKIRSTKLEDSAMYFCASSDSSEAQHFGDGTRLSIL.